The source of this T cell receptor (beta chain) is a study of T cell responses to AZD1222 COVID-19 vaccine. Using immunoSEQ multiplex PCR, the repertoire was profiled, and TCRdb retains in-frame clones only, with some absent. The sample shows fewer than 120,000 clones, approximately 90% of them seen only once. This CDR3 is built from 15 residues. The V end was cut by 2 bases, the J end by 4 bases, with 14 bases between. Germline CDR1 reads SEHNR; CDR2 reads FQNEAQ (reference sequence). The receptor's source is an adult in good health. The chain combines TRBV7-9 with TRBJ1-2, with a tentative D call TRBD1 (5 bases). Here the sequenced sample was peripheral blood, taken on day 0 of AZD1222 vaccination. This CDR3 is CASSLSSGGVYGYTF. The CDR3 region has the DNA TGTGCCAGCAGCTTAAGCTCAGGAGGGGTCTATGGCTACACCTTC.